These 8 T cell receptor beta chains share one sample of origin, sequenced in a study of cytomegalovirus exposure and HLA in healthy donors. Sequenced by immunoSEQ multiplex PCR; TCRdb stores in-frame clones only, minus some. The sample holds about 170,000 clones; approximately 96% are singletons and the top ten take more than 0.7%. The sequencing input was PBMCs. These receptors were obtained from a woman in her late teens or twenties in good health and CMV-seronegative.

The CDR3 bases are TGTGCCAGCAGTCCGCGACAACAGGGGACCACCTTC. As protein: CASSPRQQGTTF. The chain links TRBV2 to TRBJ1-2; TRBD1 matches at 7 bases. The J segment lost 13 bases and the V segment lost 5 bases, leaving 10 bases of the junction unmatched. Per germline, CDR1 SNHLY and CDR2 FYNNEI. The CDR3 is made up of 12 amino acids. The whole variable domain, filled in from reference TRBV2 and TRBJ1-2, reads EPEVTQTPSHQVTQMGQEVILRCVPISNHLYFYWYRQILGQKVEFLVSFYNNEISEKSEIFDDQFSVERPDGSNFTLKIRSTKLEDSAMYFCASSPRQQGTTFGSGTRLTVV.

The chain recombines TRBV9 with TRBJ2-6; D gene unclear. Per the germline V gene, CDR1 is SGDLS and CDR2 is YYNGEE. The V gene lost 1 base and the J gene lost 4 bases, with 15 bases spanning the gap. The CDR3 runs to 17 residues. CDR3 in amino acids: CASSVPRSGAGANVLTF. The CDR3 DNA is TGTGCCAGCAGCGTACCCCGGAGTGGCGCCGGGGCCAACGTCCTGACTTTC.

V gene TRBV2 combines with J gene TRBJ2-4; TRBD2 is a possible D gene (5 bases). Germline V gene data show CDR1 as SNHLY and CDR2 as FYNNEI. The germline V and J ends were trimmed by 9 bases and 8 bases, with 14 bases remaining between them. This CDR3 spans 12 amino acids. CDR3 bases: TGTGCCAGTAATGCGGGTAGGGACATTCAGTACTTC. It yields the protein CASNAGRDIQYF.

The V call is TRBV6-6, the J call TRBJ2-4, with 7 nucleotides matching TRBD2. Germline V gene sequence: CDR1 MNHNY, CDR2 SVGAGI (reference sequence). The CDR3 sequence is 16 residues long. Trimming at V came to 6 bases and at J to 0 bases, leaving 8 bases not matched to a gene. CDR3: CASSPGRQGAKNIQYF. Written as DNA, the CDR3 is TGTGCCAGCAGCCCCGGGAGGCAGGGAGCCAAAAACATTCAGTACTTC.

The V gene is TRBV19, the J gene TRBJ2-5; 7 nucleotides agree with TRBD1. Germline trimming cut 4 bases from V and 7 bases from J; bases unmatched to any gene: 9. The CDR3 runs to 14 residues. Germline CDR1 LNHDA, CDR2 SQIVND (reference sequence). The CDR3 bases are TGTGCCAGTAGTAAGCTCCGACAGGGTGGGACCCAGTACTTC. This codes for CASSKLRQGGTQYF.

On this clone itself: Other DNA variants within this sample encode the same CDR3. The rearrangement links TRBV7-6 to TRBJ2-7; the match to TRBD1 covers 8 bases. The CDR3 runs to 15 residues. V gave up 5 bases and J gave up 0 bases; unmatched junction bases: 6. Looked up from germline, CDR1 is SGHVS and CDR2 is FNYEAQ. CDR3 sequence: CASSLGQGGSYEQYF. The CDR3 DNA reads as TGTGCCAGCAGCCTTGGACAGGGCGGCTCCTACGAGCAGTACTTC.

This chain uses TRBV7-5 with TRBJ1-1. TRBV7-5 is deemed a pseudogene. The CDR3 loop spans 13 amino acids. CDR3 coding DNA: TGTGCCTCCCAGAGGCAGATGAACACTGAAGCTTTCTTT. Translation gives CASQRQMNTEAFF.

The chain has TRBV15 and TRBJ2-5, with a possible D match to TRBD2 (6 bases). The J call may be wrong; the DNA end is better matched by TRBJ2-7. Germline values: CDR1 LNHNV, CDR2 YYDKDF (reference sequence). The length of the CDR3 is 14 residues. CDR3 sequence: CATSRGGDSYEQYF. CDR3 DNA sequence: TGTGCCACCAGCAGAGGCGGGGACTCCTACGAGCAGTACTTC.